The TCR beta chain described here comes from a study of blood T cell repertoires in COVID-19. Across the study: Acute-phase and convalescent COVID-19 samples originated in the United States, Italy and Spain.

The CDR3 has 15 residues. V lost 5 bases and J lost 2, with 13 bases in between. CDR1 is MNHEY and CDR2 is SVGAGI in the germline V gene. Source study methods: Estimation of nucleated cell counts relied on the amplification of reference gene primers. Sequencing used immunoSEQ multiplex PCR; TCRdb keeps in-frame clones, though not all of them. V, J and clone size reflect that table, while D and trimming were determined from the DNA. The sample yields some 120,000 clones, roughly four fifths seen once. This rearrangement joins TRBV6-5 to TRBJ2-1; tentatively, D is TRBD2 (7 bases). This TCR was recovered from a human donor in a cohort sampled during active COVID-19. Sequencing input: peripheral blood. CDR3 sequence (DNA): TGTGCCAGCAGTAGGCGGGGGCCGACCTACAATGAGCAGTTCTTC. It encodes CASSRRGPTYNEQFF.